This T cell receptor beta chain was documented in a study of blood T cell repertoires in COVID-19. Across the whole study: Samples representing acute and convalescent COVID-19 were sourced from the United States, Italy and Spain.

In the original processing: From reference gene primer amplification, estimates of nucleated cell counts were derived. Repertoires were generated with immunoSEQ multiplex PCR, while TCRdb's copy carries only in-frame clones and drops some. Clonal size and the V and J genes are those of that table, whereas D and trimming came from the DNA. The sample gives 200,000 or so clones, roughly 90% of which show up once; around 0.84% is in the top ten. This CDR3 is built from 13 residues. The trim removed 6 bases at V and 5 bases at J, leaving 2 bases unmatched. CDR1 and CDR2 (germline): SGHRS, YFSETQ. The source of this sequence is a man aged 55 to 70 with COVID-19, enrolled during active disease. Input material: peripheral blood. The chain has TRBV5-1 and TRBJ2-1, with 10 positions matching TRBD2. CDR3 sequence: CASTLAGDNEQFF. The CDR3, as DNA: TGCGCCAGCACGCTAGCGGGGGACAATGAGCAGTTCTTC.